This section outlines one T cell receptor (beta chain) sequence together with its context. The antigen this receptor binds is unknown. The sample holds no much larger clone one base away, and base qualities are not on file. The cohort was made up of 650 to 700 healthy bone marrow donors. At the time of sampling, every cohort member was nominally healthy, though immune exposures that went unrecorded were likely present. The donor was CMV seropositive and belonged to the group of 250 to 300 seropositive cohort members. A peripheral blood sample was provided by each donor, and peripheral blood mononuclear cells were used for TCR beta sequencing. Genomic DNA was extracted from the blood cell samples with the Qiagen DNeasy Blood Extraction Kit. Looking up the germline V gene yields CDR1 SGDLS and CDR2 YYNGEE. V loses 0 bases, J loses 1 base, and the germline ends lie 19 bases apart. The CDR3 goes from the cysteine to the phenylalanine over 18 residues. The CDR3 DNA has 54 bases and is translated from base 1.

This sample stems from a study of cytomegalovirus exposure and HLA in healthy donors (dated 2017 in TCRdb). Background for the entire study: An earlier analysis of roughly 500 of the donors reported approximately 260 Gb of sequence data and 90 million to 120 million unique TCR beta sequences obtained from around 190 million T cells. All discovery cohort repertoires had been generated on a single sequencing platform. The aim of the study was to test whether cataloging public T cell receptors could identify signatures of past pathogen exposure. The T cell repertoires of 666 subjects were profiled by immunosequencing and related to cytomegalovirus serostatus. HLA typing included class I and class II loci at four-digit resolution. Alongside the repertoire data, information on donor age, sex, ethnicity and CMV serostatus was compiled. Roughly 5 DR-DQ haplotypes were handled as single units for association and clustering, since linkage in the cohort was strong. Typing coverage varied by locus: about 629-640 donors for A, B, C, DRB1 and DQB1; roughly 520 for DQA1; about 590 for DPA1; about 450 for DPB1. Of the roughly 400 genotyped donors, approximately 83% fell in the genetic ancestry cluster associated with self-reported Caucasian donors. In addition to the first cohort of 666 subjects, a separate validation cohort of some 120 different subjects was used. A later genetic analysis took genome-wide SNP genotypes for about 60% of the roughly 670 donors and used that subset as a discovery cohort. Among about 360 genotyped donors of the cohort, an average of about 240,000 unique TCR beta nucleotide sequences were sequenced per donor, 15% to 20% of them non-productive. To study patterns of TCR occurrence, a later analysis re-analyzed previously published TCR beta repertoires from 666 donors and added high-resolution HLA genotyping. Rather than using new phenotypic data, the later analysis identified candidate immune exposures from TCR beta sequences and from how often those sequences occurred across donors. About 300 gigabases of sequencing data and 70 million to 85 million unique TCR sequences were included in an early release covering roughly 600 HLA-typed donors. An earlier analysis of several hundred of the donors applied high-throughput TCR beta sequencing to assess whether each TCR beta V gene segment acted as functional or pseudogenic. High-throughput TCR immunosequencing, statistical association of individual TCRs with disease status, and machine learning were combined to predict cytomegalovirus infection status. The full study reports these points: While some public TCRs were present in many individuals, most TCR sequences turned up only very rarely across donors. The authors suggested that the approach could potentially be generalized to other disease states and immunological phenotypes. A later analysis reported that several top co-occurrence clusters appeared linked to parvovirus B19, influenza, CMV and Epstein-Barr virus. Linkage disequilibrium might explain the correlated functional status among segregating V segments, but an unknown experimental factor could not be excluded. Broadly in line with IMGT annotations, most TCR beta V segments showed up in productive rearrangements about 87% or about 30% of the time in an earlier analysis of several hundred of the donors. The cohort was sequenced for TCR beta chains only, and without alpha or paired-chain data the features that could be detected were limited. Strong co-occurrence of HLA alleles, especially DR and DQ, made assigning TCR associations to individual alleles difficult. A later genetic analysis associated a missense DCLRE1C variant with V-gene and J-gene trimming of TCR beta chains, and an independent cohort replicated the association. A cluster of highly shared sequence variants was judged likely to be a technical artifact of the sequencing pipeline. In a later analysis, the rate of TCR association differed among HLA loci, with DRB1 alleles having the most associated TCRs and HLA-C alleles having the fewest. In the study, 150 to 200 TCR beta chains were listed as associated with cytomegalovirus. A few of the identified cytomegalovirus-associated TCR beta chains were confirmed in vitro to be specific for cytomegalovirus antigens. In a later genetic analysis, fewer N-insertions in productive TCRs were reported among donors in an Asian-associated ancestry cluster than the roughly 710-donor mean. Presence/absence analyses assumed roughly uniform sequencing depth across donors, an assumption that may not hold. A later analysis associated 16,951 TCR beta sequences with specific HLA alleles at a false discovery rate of 0.05. The classifier was reported to diagnose cytomegalovirus status with high specificity and sensitivity in both the original cohort and the validation cohort. In a later analysis, HLA-associated TCR beta chains showed more clonal expansion and lower generation probabilities than non-associated chains that were equally common. A further reported finding was that TCR beta sequences accurately predicted the HLA-A and HLA-B alleles for most subjects in the first cohort. A later analysis found that most CMV-associated TCR beta chains appeared HLA-restricted, with HLA associations seemingly driven largely by CMV exposure. The only immune exposure information available for the cohort was CMV serostatus. Some IMGT-functional V segments, including TRBV6-2 and TRBV6-3, could not be distinguished by the 87-base-pair reads and were therefore excluded. The earlier analysis of approximately 560 of the donors excluded 15 to 20 rarely observed V segments, including chromosome 9 orphons, because counts were too low. Because some donors lacked HLA typing at each locus, the association tests relied only on the typed subset.

Library creation used the immunoSEQ multiplex PCR assay. For the multiplex PCR, a mixture combining 60 forward primers for TCR Vbeta segments and 13 reverse primers for TCR Jbeta segments was used. The CDR3 region of rearranged TCR beta genes was amplified from genomic DNA by a multiplex PCR assay. Amplified TCR beta libraries were sequenced as 87-base-pair reads on the Illumina HiSeq System. The original pipeline was this. A later analysis tallied around 80 million unique TCR beta chains across the roughly 610 repertoires, and around 9.9 million of those chains were shared by two or more donors. Raw reads were error-corrected and collapsed into unique sequences by a nearest-neighbor algorithm in which closely related sequences were merged to remove PCR and sequencing errors. CDR3 sequences were aligned to IMGT reference sequences to assign V, D and J gene segments. For a sequence to be retained, a match of at least six nucleotides to both a V gene segment and a J gene segment was required. A rearrangement counted as productive if the CDR3 had no stop codons and remained in frame with V and J, and every other rearrangement counted as non-productive. CDR3 was defined by IMGT convention, running from the second conserved V-encoded cysteine to the conserved J-encoded phenylalanine. In an earlier analysis of roughly 610 of the donors, sequences lacking an unambiguous match to a single V gene segment were excluded. In an earlier analysis of some 590 of the donors, a V segment was called functional when productive rearrangements were above 56.7%, and segregating when the standard deviation between donors exceeded 5%. A statistical classification framework was developed to diagnose cytomegalovirus status using the catalog of TCR beta chain sequences. V and J gene assignment, in a later analysis, came from comparing TCR nucleotide sequences with IMGT/GENE-DB human TR gene sequences. A later analysis assigned CDR3 sequences and most-parsimonious VDJ recombination scenarios with the TCRdist pipeline. In a later analysis, every TCR beta chain was defined by the combination of its CDR3 amino acid sequence and its V-gene family, and reads without a unique V-gene family were dropped. In a later analysis, several hundred highly shared, low-generation-probability nucleotide sequences were removed to address suspected cross-contamination and a sequencing artifact. For each public chain, a later analysis derived a clonal expansion index from normalized ranks of inferred template counts within each repertoire. In a later analysis, generation probabilities were computed using a VDJ recombination model fitted to out-of-frame rearrangements, and the results were checked against IGoR. A later analysis scored TCR-TCR, TCR-HLA and TCR-CMV co-occurrence with hypergeometric tests, applying a repertoire-size bias correction to TCR pairs. False discovery rates were estimated in a later analysis by permuting HLA or CMV assignments 20 times. In a later analysis, co-occurring TCRs were grouped using DBSCAN, and TCRdist sequence similarity was added for clustering within HLA-allele-positive subsets. Repertoires with fewer than 30,000 or more than 120,000 public chains, plus five repertoires with anomalous nucleotide sharing, were excluded from co-occurrence clustering. TCRdb stores this immuneACCESS table with in-frame sequences only. Part of the clones is absent; in the studies checked, under half of the shortfall reflects unresolved V genes, and no reason is known for the rest. That table gives V, J and clone size, and the DNA gave D and trimming. The sample has roughly 150,000 clones on record, 73% of them singletons. Under 5.5% of the sample belongs to the ten largest clones.

Sequenced input: PBMCs. The rearranged segments are TRBV9 and TRBJ1-1, with TRBD1 as a weak D call on 5 bases. This receptor was taken from a woman aged 18-30 years in good health and CMV-seropositive. DNA sequence: TGTGCCAGCAGCGTAGGTCCGATGGGGGGGAAGCGGAACACTGAAGCTTTCTTT. Its protein product is CASSVGPMGGKRNTEAFF.